Included here is one T cell receptor (beta chain) sequence, with context. Its antigen remains unidentified. Germline-derived CDR1 and CDR2 are LGHNA and YSLEER. The CDR3 has 17 residues. The ends lost 4 bases at V and 2 bases at J; junction bases unmatched: 5. Terminally differentiated effector memory CD45RA+ cells were excluded from the naive CD8 cells, which were CD45RO-negative and positively selected for CCR7. This sample is drawn from a study of shared clonotypes between healthy human individuals. Study-level results: Despite large depth, rarefaction showed incomplete sorted-subset sequencing. A handful of donors showed sharing of about 4.6% of naive CD4 clonotypes.

The run depth of the assay was deep. The authors distributed each subset's genomic DNA evenly over several immunoSEQ plates. The protocol was immunoSEQ multiplex PCR, while the TCRdb copy is restricted to in-frame clones and leaves out a portion. The repertoire holds around 1.9 million clones, with around 93% as singletons. The TCR comes from a man in his late teens or twenties in good health. Some clones in this sample may be carry-over from other donors' samples. The V and J genes are TRBV4-3 and TRBJ2-5, with TRBD2 matching over 15 bases. The sample was naive CD8+ T cells from PBMCs. CDR3 DNA: TGCGCCAGCAGCCCCGGACTAGCGGGAGGGGAACAAGAGACCCAGTACTTC. Translating it yields CASSPGLAGGEQETQYF.